A selection of T cell receptor beta chains follows, all from one sample in a study of long-term antiretroviral therapy in people with HIV. Assay: immunoSEQ multiplex PCR; the TCRdb copy retains only in-frame clones and omits some. The sample carries about 11,000 clones, approximately 78% recorded once. The sequencing used unsorted PBMCs, collected 1.2 years after starting antiretroviral therapy. The receptor source for this set is a man between 35 and 55 years old with HIV. Both conserved end residues are part of each CDR3. A D gene is named only where the DNA matches it firmly.

D gene | J gene | V gene | CDR3 DNA | CDR3 protein
- | TRBJ1-3 | TRBV6-5 | TGTGCCAGCAGCCGATCGGGGGGTACTGGAAACACCATATATTTT | CASSRSGGTGNTIYF
- | TRBJ1-1 | TRBV7-6 | TGTGCCAGCAGCTTAGCGGGGAACACTGAAGCTTTCTTT | CASSLAGNTEAFF
- | TRBJ1-2 | TRBV6-5 | TGTGCCAGCAAGAGAATCCCGGAGGCGGGCTATGGCTACACCTTC | CASKRIPEAGYGYTF
- | TRBJ1-5 | TRBV19 | TGTGCCAGTAGTATCCCTATCGGGCCCCAGCATTTT | CASSIPIGPQHF
- | TRBJ1-2 | TRBV29-1 | TGCAGCGTTGAACAGGGGTTAGGCTATGGCTACACCTTC | CSVEQGLGYGYTF
- | TRBJ2-3 | TRBV19 | TGTGCCAGTAGTATGAACAGGGAGGGCACAGATACGCAGTATTTT | CASSMNREGTDTQYF
TRBD2 | TRBJ2-1 | TRBV7-9 | TGTGCCAGCAGCTTAAACCCTAGCGGGGGGGCCGATGAGCAGTTCTTC | CASSLNPSGGADEQFF
TRBD1 | TRBJ2-3 | TRBV14 | TGTGCCAGCAGCCAAAGAGGGGGCCGAGGGATAGATACGCAGTATTTT | CASSQRGGRGIDTQYF
- | TRBJ1-6 | TRBV7-4 | TGTGCCAGCAGCCGGTCCTATAATTCACCCCTCCACTTT | CASSRSYNSPLHF
TRBD1 | TRBJ1-6 | TRBV5-6 | TGTGCCAGCAGCTTGGGACAGGGAGAGTCACCCCTCCACTTT | CASSLGQGESPLHF
- | TRBJ2-3 | TRBV27 | TGTGCCAGGAGTTCTAGCTTTCGCACAGATACGCAGTATTTT | CARSSSFRTDTQYF
- | TRBJ2-6 | TRBV5-1 | TGCGCCAGCAGCTTGGGTGGGAGTTTCTCTGGGGCCAACGTCCTGACTTTC | CASSLGGSFSGANVLTF
TRBD1 | TRBJ2-7 | TRBV6-5 | TGTGCCAGCAGTTCCGGGACAGGGGGTTACGAGCAGTACTTC | CASSSGTGGYEQYF
- | TRBJ2-2 | TRBV14 | TGTGCCAGCAGCCAAAGCACCGGGGAGCTGTTTTTT | CASSQSTGELFF
TRBD1 | TRBJ2-1 | TRBV6-1 | TGTGCCAGCAGTAGAACAGGGGGATCCTACAATGAGCAGTTCTTC | CASSRTGGSYNEQFF
TRBD1 | TRBJ2-7 | TRBV10-1 | TGCGCCAGCAGTGAGGACAGGACAGGGCTAACCGAGCAGTACTTC | CASSEDRTGLTEQYF